Sequencing of this T cell receptor beta chain was carried out in a study of blood T cell repertoires in COVID-19. Study as a whole: Samples came from the United States, Italy and Spain, spanning acute and convalescent COVID-19.

In the study's own analysis: Nucleated cell counts were estimated from reference gene primer amplification. TCRdb's table, derived via immunoSEQ multiplex PCR, lists solely in-frame clones and lacks some. The V and J calls and clone size are taken from that table; D and trimming were inferred from the DNA. The table records 200,000 to 250,000 clones, approximately 86% of them present only once. Cohorts were determined from participant-reported clinical history. CDR3 size: 16 residues. Germline CDR1 and CDR2: SGHDN and FVKESK. Between the trimmed V and J ends, which lost 4 bases and 3 bases, there was a span of 17 bases.

The specimen was PBMCs or T cells enriched from blood (not recorded which). This TCR derives from a man younger than 35 with acute COVID-19. The V and J genes are TRBV14 and TRBJ2-3, with D perhaps TRBD1 (5 bases). Here the CDR3 DNA reads TGTGCCAGCAGCCCACATTCAGGGTTGGTGACAGATACGCAGTATTTT. Translating it yields CASSPHSGLVTDTQYF.